This entry lists 10 T cell receptor beta chains sequenced from one sample in a study of cytomegalovirus exposure and HLA in healthy donors. PCR used 60 Vbeta primers and 13 Jbeta primers. Repertoires were generated with immunoSEQ multiplex PCR, while TCRdb's copy carries only in-frame clones and drops some. Of 200,000 to 300,000 clones listed, approximately 82% were seen once; the top ten hold around 8%. Sample: PBMCs. These receptors were taken from a woman aged 60-75 years in good health and CMV-seropositive.

J is TRBJ1-4 and V is TRBV7-9; the D gene is possibly TRBD1 (5 bases). Trimming removed 1 base from V and 5 bases from J, with 8 bases in between. There are 14 residues in the CDR3. Germline V gives CDR1 SEHNR, CDR2 FQNEAQ (reference sequence). Here the CDR3 DNA reads TGTGCCAGCAGCTTAGGAAGGGGCAATGAAAAACTGTTTTTT. Translation gives CASSLGRGNEKLFF.

V usage is TRBV6-1 and J usage is TRBJ2-7; 9 bases fit TRBD2. The germline V gene has CDR1 MNHNS and CDR2 SASEGT. Losses at the gene ends were 2 bases for V and 6 bases for J; bases not matched to a gene: 5. The CDR3 is 14 amino acids. For the CDR3, the DNA is TGTGCCAGCAGTGAACTCACTAGCGGGTCCGAGCAGTACTTC. Encoded protein: CASSELTSGSEQYF.

CDR3: CASRETSGVYEQYF. The CDR3 region has the DNA TGTGCCAGTAGGGAGACTAGCGGCGTCTACGAGCAGTACTTC. The V call is TRBV19, the J call TRBJ2-7; TRBD2 matches at 9 bases. The CDR3 runs 14 residues. With 6 bases clipped from V and 3 bases from J, the junction kept 6 bases outside the gene matches. Germline V CDR1 and CDR2: LNHDA, SQIVND (reference sequence).

This clone was found once. This chain uses TRBV5-1 with TRBJ2-1, with D perhaps matching TRBD1 (6 bases). Germline V gene data show CDR1 as SGHRS and CDR2 as YFSETQ. The CDR3 covers 18 residues. Trimming took off 0 bases at V and 3 bases at J, with 19 bases between the two ends. CDR3 protein: CASSLEGRTGIYYNEQFF. The CDR3 DNA sequence: TGCGCCAGCAGCTTGGAGGGCCGAACAGGGATATACTACAATGAGCAGTTCTTC.

This sequence joins TRBV2 and TRBJ1-3; TRBD1 might be the D (6 bases). Germline V gives CDR1 SNHLY, CDR2 FYNNEI. Between the trimmed V and J ends, which lost 10 bases and 1 base, there was a span of 20 bases. This CDR3 is 16 amino acids long. As DNA, the CDR3 is TGTGCCATCTCTTTCCAGGCAGGGGAGTCTGGAAACACCATATATTTT. This codes for CAISFQAGESGNTIYF.

J is TRBJ2-1 and V is TRBV9, with TRBD2 identical over 8 bases. V shed 1 base and J 9 bases; nucleotides not matched to a gene: 9. The V gene's germline CDR1 is SGDLS and CDR2 YYNGEE. The CDR3 spans 15 residues. The CDR3 DNA is TGTGCCAGCAGCGTAACAGCGGGAGAGCATCTTGAGCAGTTCTTC. It is translated as CASSVTAGEHLEQFF.

The chain joins TRBV4-1 to TRBJ1-3; perhaps TRBD1 as D (5 bases). The CDR3 loop spans 17 amino acids. V was trimmed by 3 bases and J by 0 bases, leaving 15 bases between them. The germline CDR1 and CDR2 sequences are MGHRA and YSYEKL. The DNA for the CDR3 is TGCGCCAGCAGCCATCCCCGACAGTCTAACTCTGGAAACACCATATATTTT. Amino acids: CASSHPRQSNSGNTIYF.

This clone showed up just a few times. CDR3 protein: CSVLRGGPNTEAFF. The CDR3 DNA reads as TGCAGCGTTCTCAGGGGCGGTCCGAACACTGAAGCTTTCTTT. The V call is TRBV29-1, the J call TRBJ1-1; D perhaps matches TRBD1 (6 bases). The CDR3 is 14 residues long. The germline V gene encodes CDR1 SQVTM and CDR2 ANQGSEA. The germline V and J ends were trimmed by 5 bases and 1 base, with 14 bases remaining between them.

The chain couples TRBV7-2 to TRBJ2-7; 11 bases agree with TRBD2. This CDR3 has 15 residues. Germline CDR1 reads SGHTA; CDR2 reads FQGNSA. After removal of 7 bases from V and 0 bases from J, the junction contained 5 bases not matched to a gene. Here the CDR3 DNA reads TGTGCCAGCACCAGGACTAGCGGGCCCTCCTACGAGCAGTACTTC. Translating gives CASTRTSGPSYEQYF. The full variable domain, completed using reference TRBV7-2 and TRBJ2-7, is GAGVSQSPSNKVTEKGKDVELRCDPISGHTALYWYRQSLGQGLEFLIYFQGNSAPDKSGLPSDRFSAERTGGSVSTLTIQRTQQEDSAVYLCASTRTSGPSYEQYFGPGTRLTVT.

In its sample, this clone was seen once. The chain recombines TRBV6-5 with TRBJ1-2; 10 nucleotides line up with TRBD1. Trimming cost V 4 bases and J 4 bases; bases outside gene matches: 9. Per the germline V gene, CDR1 is MNHEY and CDR2 is SVGAGI. This CDR3 comprises 16 residues. The CDR3 region has the DNA TGTGCCAGCAGTTTTCTAAGGACAGGGGGTAGCTATGGCTACACCTTC. This translates into CASSFLRTGGSYGYTF.